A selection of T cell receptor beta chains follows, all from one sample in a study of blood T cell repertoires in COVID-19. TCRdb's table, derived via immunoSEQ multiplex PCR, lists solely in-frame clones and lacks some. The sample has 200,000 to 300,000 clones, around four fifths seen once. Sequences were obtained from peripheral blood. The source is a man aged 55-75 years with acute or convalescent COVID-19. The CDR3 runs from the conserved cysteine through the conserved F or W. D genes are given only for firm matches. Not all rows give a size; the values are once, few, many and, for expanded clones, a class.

CDR3nt: TGTGCCAGCTCACCACCTCGGGGGCGGACAGGGGGCACAGATACGCAGTATTTT
CDR3aa: CASSPPRGRTGGTDTQYF
d_gene: TRBD1
abundance: NA
v_gene: TRBV18
j_gene: TRBJ2-3

CDR3nt: TGCAGCGTTGATGCGGGGGGATTTCAAGAGACCCAGTACTTC
CDR3aa: CSVDAGGFQETQYF
d_gene: TRBD2
abundance: NA
v_gene: TRBV29-1
j_gene: TRBJ2-5

CDR3nt: TGTGCCAGCAGTCCGGGACTAGAGTCGCACGAGCAGTACTTC
CDR3aa: CASSPGLESHEQYF
d_gene: TRBD2
abundance: few
v_gene: TRBV6-2/TRBV6-3
j_gene: TRBJ2-7

CDR3nt: TGTGCCAGCAGCTCCCGGACTAGCGCGACCAGGAAGTACTTC
CDR3aa: CASSSRTSATRKYF
d_gene: TRBD2
abundance: NA
v_gene: TRBV7-9
j_gene: TRBJ2-7

CDR3nt: TGTGCCAGCAGCGTAGATTCAGCGGGGAGCTCCTACGAGCAGTACTTC
CDR3aa: CASSVDSAGSSYEQYF
d_gene: TRBD2
abundance: NA
v_gene: TRBV9
j_gene: TRBJ2-7

CDR3nt: TGTGCCAGCTTATCTTACACTGAAGCTTTCTTT
CDR3aa: CASLSYTEAFF
d_gene: NA
abundance: NA
v_gene: TRBV18
j_gene: TRBJ1-1

CDR3nt: TGCGCCAGCAGCCAACAAAACGACATCGGTGAAGCTTTCTTT
CDR3aa: CASSQQNDIGEAFF
d_gene: NA
abundance: NA
v_gene: TRBV4-1
j_gene: TRBJ1-1

CDR3nt: TGTGCCAGCAGTTTAAAGCGGGAGTCCTACGAGCAGTACTTC
CDR3aa: CASSLKRESYEQYF
d_gene: TRBD2
abundance: NA
v_gene: TRBV27
j_gene: TRBJ2-7

CDR3nt: TGCGCCAGCAGCCAAGGGACTAGCGATGACAATGAGCAGTTCTTC
CDR3aa: CASSQGTSDDNEQFF
d_gene: TRBD2
abundance: NA
v_gene: TRBV4-3
j_gene: TRBJ2-1

CDR3nt: TGCGCCAGCAGCGTACGACAGGGGGCAGGTGAAGAGCAGTACTTC
CDR3aa: CASSVRQGAGEEQYF
d_gene: TRBD1
abundance: NA
v_gene: TRBV5-1
j_gene: TRBJ2-7

CDR3nt: TGTGCCAGCAGGCAGGGGGGGAACACTGAAGCTTTCTTT
CDR3aa: CASRQGGNTEAFF
d_gene: TRBD1
abundance: NA
v_gene: TRBV28
j_gene: TRBJ1-1

CDR3nt: TGCGCCAGCAGCCAACAGGTCTCTGAGACCCAGTACTTC
CDR3aa: CASSQQVSETQYF
d_gene: NA
abundance: NA
v_gene: TRBV4-3
j_gene: TRBJ2-5

CDR3nt: TGTGCCAGCAGTCCAGACAGAAACTATGGCTACACCTTC
CDR3aa: CASSPDRNYGYTF
d_gene: NA
abundance: once
v_gene: TRBV12-3/TRBV12-4
j_gene: TRBJ1-2

CDR3nt: TGTGCCAGCAACTCCCAAACTGAAGCTTTCTTT
CDR3aa: CASNSQTEAFF
d_gene: NA
abundance: NA
v_gene: TRBV6-5
j_gene: TRBJ1-1

CDR3nt: TGTGCCAGCAGTTTAGTGAACAGGGCCACTGAAGCTTTCTTT
CDR3aa: CASSLVNRATEAFF
d_gene: NA
abundance: few
v_gene: TRBV27
j_gene: TRBJ1-1

CDR3nt: TGTGCCAGCAGCTACAGGGAGTACGAGCAGTACTTC
CDR3aa: CASSYREYEQYF
d_gene: NA
abundance: NA
v_gene: TRBV7-9
j_gene: TRBJ2-7

CDR3nt: TGTGCCAGCAGTTACGGTCTAAACCGGGGGACTGAAGCTTTCTTT
CDR3aa: CASSYGLNRGTEAFF
d_gene: NA
abundance: NA
v_gene: TRBV6-5
j_gene: TRBJ1-1

CDR3nt: TGTGCCAGTAGTAAGGACCGGGATAGCAATCAGCCCCAGCATTTT
CDR3aa: CASSKDRDSNQPQHF
d_gene: NA
abundance: NA
v_gene: TRBV19
j_gene: TRBJ1-5

CDR3nt: TGTGCCAGCAGTTACGACAGCGCTCCAGGGAACACCATATATTTT
CDR3aa: CASSYDSAPGNTIYF
d_gene: NA
abundance: NA
v_gene: TRBV6-5
j_gene: TRBJ1-3

CDR3nt: TGTGCCAGCAGCGCTCCATCCCCTGCTAGCGGAAACACAGATACGCAGTATTTT
CDR3aa: CASSAPSPASGNTDTQYF
d_gene: TRBD2
abundance: once
v_gene: TRBV7-2
j_gene: TRBJ2-3

CDR3nt: TGTGCCAGCAGCCCCGGCGGTAGCGGGACTAAAGAGCAGTACTTC
CDR3aa: CASSPGGSGTKEQYF
d_gene: TRBD2
abundance: NA
v_gene: TRBV11-3
j_gene: TRBJ2-7

CDR3nt: TGTGCCAGCAGTTACTCGGCCCTTTGGTACGAGCAGTACTTC
CDR3aa: CASSYSALWYEQYF
d_gene: NA
abundance: NA
v_gene: TRBV6-2/TRBV6-3
j_gene: TRBJ2-7

CDR3nt: TGTGCCAGCAGCTTAGGGCAGGGGTCGATCGATGAGCAGTTCTTC
CDR3aa: CASSLGQGSIDEQFF
d_gene: NA
abundance: NA
v_gene: TRBV7-9
j_gene: TRBJ2-1

CDR3nt: TGTGCCAGCAGCCCTGGGGGGTCCACCGGGGAGCTGTTTTTT
CDR3aa: CASSPGGSTGELFF
d_gene: NA
abundance: NA
v_gene: TRBV5-6
j_gene: TRBJ2-2

CDR3nt: TGTGCCACCAGCAGTTCAGGGAACACCGGGGAGCTGTTTTTT
CDR3aa: CATSSSGNTGELFF
d_gene: NA
abundance: NA
v_gene: TRBV15
j_gene: TRBJ2-2

CDR3nt: TGTGCCAGCAGTGTGAAGGGACAGGTCGCTTATGGCTACACCTTC
CDR3aa: CASSVKGQVAYGYTF
d_gene: TRBD1
abundance: few
v_gene: TRBV6-4
j_gene: TRBJ1-2

CDR3nt: TGTGCCATCAGTGGGACAGGGGCCGGTAATTCACCCCTCCACTTT
CDR3aa: CAISGTGAGNSPLHF
d_gene: TRBD1
abundance: NA
v_gene: TRBV10-3
j_gene: TRBJ1-6

CDR3nt: TGTGCCAGCAGCGTCGGACCCGGGACTAGCGGGGGGACGACAGATACGCAGTATTTT
CDR3aa: CASSVGPGTSGGTTDTQYF
d_gene: TRBD2
abundance: few
v_gene: TRBV9
j_gene: TRBJ2-3

CDR3nt: TGTGCCAGCAGCTTAGCGAGTCCGGCAACTAATGAAAAACTGTTTTTT
CDR3aa: CASSLASPATNEKLFF
d_gene: NA
abundance: NA
v_gene: TRBV7-6
j_gene: TRBJ1-4

CDR3nt: TGCGCCAGCAGCCAGACTCGCGCTGTCTCCTACGAGCAGTACTTC
CDR3aa: CASSQTRAVSYEQYF
d_gene: NA
abundance: NA
v_gene: TRBV4-3
j_gene: TRBJ2-7

CDR3nt: TGTGCCAGCAGCGGTACCTACAGGGTGGGAGAGACCCAGTACTTC
CDR3aa: CASSGTYRVGETQYF
d_gene: NA
abundance: NA
v_gene: TRBV9
j_gene: TRBJ2-5

CDR3nt: TGCGCCAGCAGCCAAGAAGGGGGTTTGGGGTATGGCTACACCTTC
CDR3aa: CASSQEGGLGYGYTF
d_gene: NA
abundance: NA
v_gene: TRBV4-1
j_gene: TRBJ1-2

CDR3nt: TGTGCCAGTTCCCTTCCCCCCACAGATACGCAGTATTTT
CDR3aa: CASSLPPTDTQYF
d_gene: NA
abundance: NA
v_gene: TRBV9
j_gene: TRBJ2-3

CDR3nt: TGCAGCGTTGAGAACAGGGCCATAAGGACCCAGTACTTC
CDR3aa: CSVENRAIRTQYF
d_gene: NA
abundance: NA
v_gene: TRBV29-1
j_gene: TRBJ2-5

CDR3nt: TGTGCTAGTGGTTTTTCTTCTCCCCGGGGTGCTTTCTTT
CDR3aa: CASGFSSPRGAFF
d_gene: NA
abundance: NA
v_gene: TRBV12-5
j_gene: TRBJ1-1

CDR3nt: TGTGCCAGTAGTATCGGGGTGAGAGGAGATTCACCCCTCCACTTT
CDR3aa: CASSIGVRGDSPLHF
d_gene: NA
abundance: NA
v_gene: TRBV19
j_gene: TRBJ1-6

CDR3nt: TGTGCCAGCAGCCAGGGACAGTCAAATAATTCACCCCTCCACTTT
CDR3aa: CASSQGQSNNSPLHF
d_gene: TRBD1
abundance: NA
v_gene: TRBV4-2
j_gene: TRBJ1-6

CDR3nt: TGTGCCAGCAGCACGCCACTAGCGGGGAGAAATAGTGAGCAGTTCTTC
CDR3aa: CASSTPLAGRNSEQFF
d_gene: TRBD2
abundance: once
v_gene: TRBV7-9
j_gene: TRBJ2-1

CDR3nt: TGTGCCAGCAGTCCAGGGACTAGCGGGTACAATGAGCAGTTCTTC
CDR3aa: CASSPGTSGYNEQFF
d_gene: TRBD2
abundance: NA
v_gene: TRBV6-5
j_gene: TRBJ2-1

CDR3nt: TGTGCCAGCAGCCAAGGGAGCGGGACCGAGCAGTACTTC
CDR3aa: CASSQGSGTEQYF
d_gene: TRBD2
abundance: once
v_gene: TRBV16
j_gene: TRBJ2-7

CDR3nt: TGTGCCAGCAGCCCCCTAGCGGGAGGCGGAGATACGCAGTATTTT
CDR3aa: CASSPLAGGGDTQYF
d_gene: TRBD2
abundance: NA
v_gene: TRBV7-9
j_gene: TRBJ2-3

CDR3nt: TGTGCCAGTAGTTATAGCGGGGACAGCTCCTACGAGCAGTACTTC
CDR3aa: CASSYSGDSSYEQYF
d_gene: NA
abundance: few
v_gene: TRBV19
j_gene: TRBJ2-7

CDR3nt: TGTGCCAGCAGTTACAAGGGCGGGAGGGGTGAGCAGTTCTTC
CDR3aa: CASSYKGGRGEQFF
d_gene: TRBD2
abundance: NA
v_gene: TRBV6-2/TRBV6-3
j_gene: TRBJ2-1